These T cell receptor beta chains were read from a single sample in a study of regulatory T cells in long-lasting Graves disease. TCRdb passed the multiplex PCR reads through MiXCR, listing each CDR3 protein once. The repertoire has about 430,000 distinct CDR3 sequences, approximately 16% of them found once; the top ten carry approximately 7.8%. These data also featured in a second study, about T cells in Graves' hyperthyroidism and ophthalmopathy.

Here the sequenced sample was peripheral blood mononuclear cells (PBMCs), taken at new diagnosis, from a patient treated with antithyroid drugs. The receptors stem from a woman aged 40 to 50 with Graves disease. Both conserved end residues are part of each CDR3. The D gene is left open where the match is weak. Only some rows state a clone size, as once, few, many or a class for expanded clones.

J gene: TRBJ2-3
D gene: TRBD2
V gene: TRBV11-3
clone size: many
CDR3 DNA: TGTGCCAGCAGGTCTGGTAGCGGGATAGCCGGCACAGATACGCAGTATTTT
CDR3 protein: CASRSGSGIAGTDTQYF

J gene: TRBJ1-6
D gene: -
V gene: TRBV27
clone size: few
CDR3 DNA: TGTGCCAGCAGTCAGGGGAGTTCACCCCTCCACTTT
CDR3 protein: CASSQGSSPLHF

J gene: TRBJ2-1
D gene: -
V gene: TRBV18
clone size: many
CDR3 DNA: TGTGCCAGCTCCCCACCTGGGTTCAATGAGCAGTTCTTC
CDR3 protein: CASSPPGFNEQFF

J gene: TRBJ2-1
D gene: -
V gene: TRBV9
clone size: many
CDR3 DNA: TGTGCCAGCAGCGTGGACCGGGATCCCTACAATGAGCAGTTCTTC
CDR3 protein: CASSVDRDPYNEQFF

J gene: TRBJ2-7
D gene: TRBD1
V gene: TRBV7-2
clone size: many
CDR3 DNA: TGTGCCAGCAGCGCGAGACAGGGGTACGAGCAGTACTTC
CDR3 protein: CASSARQGYEQYF

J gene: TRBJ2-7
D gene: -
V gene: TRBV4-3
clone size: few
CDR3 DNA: TGCGCCAGCAGCCAAGATGGGGGGACCAGGCAGTACTTC
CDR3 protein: CASSQDGGTRQYF

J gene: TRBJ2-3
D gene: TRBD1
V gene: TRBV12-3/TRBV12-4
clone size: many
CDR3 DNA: TGTGCCAGCAGTCCGACTCAGGGGGTAGATACGCAGTATTTT
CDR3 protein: CASSPTQGVDTQYF

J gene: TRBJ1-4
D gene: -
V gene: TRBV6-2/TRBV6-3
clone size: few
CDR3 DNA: TGTGCCAGCAGAGGGGGAGGGCTTAATGAAAAACTGTTTTTT
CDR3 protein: CASRGGGLNEKLFF

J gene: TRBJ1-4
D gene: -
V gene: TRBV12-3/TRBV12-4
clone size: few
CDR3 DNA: TGTGCCAGCGGTGGGATAGCTCGGGAAAAACTGTTTTTT
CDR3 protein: CASGGIAREKLFF

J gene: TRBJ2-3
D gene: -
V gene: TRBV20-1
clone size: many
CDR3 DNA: TGCAGTGCTGAGGGACTTACTAACACAGATACGCAGTATTTT
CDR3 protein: CSAEGLTNTDTQYF

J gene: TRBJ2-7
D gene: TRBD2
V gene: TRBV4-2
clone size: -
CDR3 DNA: TGTGCCAGCAGCCAACTAGCGGGAGATACCTACGAGCAGTACTTC
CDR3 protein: CASSQLAGDTYEQYF

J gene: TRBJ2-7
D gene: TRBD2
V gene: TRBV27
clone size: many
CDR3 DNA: TGTGCCAGCAGTTCACCACTAGCGGGAGTGTACGAGCAGTACTTC
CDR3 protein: CASSSPLAGVYEQYF

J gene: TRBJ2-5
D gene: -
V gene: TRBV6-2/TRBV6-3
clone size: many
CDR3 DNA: TGTGCCAGCAGTTATCCAGGGCCGGTGTACTTC
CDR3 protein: CASSYPGPVYF

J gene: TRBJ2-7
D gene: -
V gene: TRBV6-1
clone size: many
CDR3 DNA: TGTGCCAGCAGTGACGGCAGGGGTTTCCACGAGCAGTACTTC
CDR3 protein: CASSDGRGFHEQYF

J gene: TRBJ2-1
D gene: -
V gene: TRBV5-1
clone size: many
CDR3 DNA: TGCGCCAGCAGCTTGGAAGTGGTACTGACGGGACTCTACAATGAGCAGTTCTTC
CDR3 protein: CASSLEVVLTGLYNEQFF

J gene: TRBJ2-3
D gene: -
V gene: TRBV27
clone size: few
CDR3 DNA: TGTGCCACCAAAAGCGGCACTACTAGCACAGATACGCAGTATTTT
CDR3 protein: CATKSGTTSTDTQYF

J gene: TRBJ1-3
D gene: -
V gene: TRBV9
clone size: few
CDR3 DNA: TGTGCCAGCAGCCCAACCGCCGGGGATCCCTTTGGAAACACCATATATTTT
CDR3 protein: CASSPTAGDPFGNTIYF

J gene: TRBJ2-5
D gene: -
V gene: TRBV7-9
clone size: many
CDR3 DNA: TGTGCCAGCAGCTCATCCGGGACATCACAAGAGACCCAGTACTTC
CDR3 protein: CASSSSGTSQETQYF

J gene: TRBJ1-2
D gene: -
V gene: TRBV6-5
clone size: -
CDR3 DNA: TGTGCCAGCAGTTACGCGGGGTGGGATGGCTACACCTTC
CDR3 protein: CASSYAGWDGYTF

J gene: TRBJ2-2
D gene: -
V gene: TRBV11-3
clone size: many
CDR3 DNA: TGTGCCAGCAGCTTATCTCCAAGCATCGGGGAGCTGTTTTTT
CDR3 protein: CASSLSPSIGELFF

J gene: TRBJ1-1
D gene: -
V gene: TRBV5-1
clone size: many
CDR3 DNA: TGCGCCAGCAGCTTCTCAATGAACACTGAAGCTTTCTTT
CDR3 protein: CASSFSMNTEAFF

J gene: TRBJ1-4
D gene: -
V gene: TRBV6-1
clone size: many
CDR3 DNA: TGTGCCAGCAGCCCCGGGACGACAACTAATGAAAAACTGTTTTTT
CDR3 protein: CASSPGTTTNEKLFF

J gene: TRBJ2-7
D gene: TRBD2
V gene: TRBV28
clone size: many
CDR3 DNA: TGTGCAGCGACTAGCGGGAGTTACGAGCAGTACTTC
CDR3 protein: CAATSGSYEQYF

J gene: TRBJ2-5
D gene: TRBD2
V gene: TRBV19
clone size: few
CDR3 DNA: TGTGCCAGTAGTATCGGGGGAGGGCATGAGACCCAGTACTTC
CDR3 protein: CASSIGGGHETQYF

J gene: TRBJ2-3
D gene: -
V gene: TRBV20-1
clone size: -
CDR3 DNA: TGCAGTGCTAGACAGGATGACACAGATACGCAGTATTTT
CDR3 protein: CSARQDDTDTQYF

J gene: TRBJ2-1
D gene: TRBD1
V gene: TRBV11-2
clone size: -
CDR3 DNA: TGTGCCAGCAGATCCGACGGGACAGGGATCTTC
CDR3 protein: CASRSDGTGIF

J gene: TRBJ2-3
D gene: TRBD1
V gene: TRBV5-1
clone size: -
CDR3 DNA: TGCGCCAGCAGCGAAGGGACAGGGGGCCTGGATACGCAGTATTTT
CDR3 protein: CASSEGTGGLDTQYF

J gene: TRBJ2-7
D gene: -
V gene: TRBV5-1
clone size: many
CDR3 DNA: TGCGCCAGCAGCTTGGCGGGAGATCCCTACGAGCAGTACTTC
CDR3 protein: CASSLAGDPYEQYF

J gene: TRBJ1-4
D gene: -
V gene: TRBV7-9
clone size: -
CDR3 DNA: TGTGCCAGCACTTACAGCTTTAATGGAAAACTGTTTTTT
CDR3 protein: CASTYSFNGKLFF

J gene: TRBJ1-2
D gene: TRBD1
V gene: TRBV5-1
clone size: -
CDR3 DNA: TGCGCCAGCAGCTCAGGACAGGGAAGCGATGGCTACACCTTC
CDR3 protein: CASSSGQGSDGYTF

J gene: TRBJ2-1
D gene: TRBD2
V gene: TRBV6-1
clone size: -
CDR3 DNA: TGTGCCAGCAGCCGTTTAGGGGCGGGGGTAAATGAGCGGTTCTTC
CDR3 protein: CASSRLGAGVNERFF

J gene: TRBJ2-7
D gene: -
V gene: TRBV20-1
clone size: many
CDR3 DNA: TGCAGTGCCAAGACAAGCAGGGGTGGTTACGAGCAGTACTTC
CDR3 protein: CSAKTSRGGYEQYF

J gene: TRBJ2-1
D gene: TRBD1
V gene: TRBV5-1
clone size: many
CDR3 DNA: TGCGCCAGCAGCTTCGCAGGGGGCCTTAACAATGAGCAGTTCTTC
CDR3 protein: CASSFAGGLNNEQFF

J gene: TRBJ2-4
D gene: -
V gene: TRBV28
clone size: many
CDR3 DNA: TGTGCCAGCAGTTTTTTGTTGGGGGGCAGTGCCAAAAACATTCAGTACTTC
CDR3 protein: CASSFLLGGSAKNIQYF

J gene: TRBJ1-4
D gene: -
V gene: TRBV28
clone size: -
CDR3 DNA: TGTGCCAGCAGTTCTCGAGTCATGTCTGGGGAAAAACTGTTTTTT
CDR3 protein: CASSSRVMSGEKLFF

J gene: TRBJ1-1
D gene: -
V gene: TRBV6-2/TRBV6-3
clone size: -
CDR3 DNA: TGTGCCAGTATAAGGATGAATAAGGGCCCGAACACTGAAGCTTTCTTT
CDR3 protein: CASIRMNKGPNTEAFF

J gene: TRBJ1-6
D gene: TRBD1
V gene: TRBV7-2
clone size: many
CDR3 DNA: TGTGCCAGCAGCCCGAGACAGGGGAATAATTCACCCCTCCACTTT
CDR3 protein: CASSPRQGNNSPLHF

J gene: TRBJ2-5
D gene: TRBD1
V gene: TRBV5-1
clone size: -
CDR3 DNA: TGCGCCAGCAGCTTGAATAGACAGGGCGGAGAGACCCAGTACTTC
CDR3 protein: CASSLNRQGGETQYF

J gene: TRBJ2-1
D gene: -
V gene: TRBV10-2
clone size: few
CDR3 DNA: TGCGCCAGCAGTGAGTGGGGTGACAGCTCAATTAAGGAGTTCTTC
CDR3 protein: CASSEWGDSSIKEFF

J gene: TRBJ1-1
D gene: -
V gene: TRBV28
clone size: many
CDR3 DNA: TGTGCCAGCACCAACAGACAGCCCCAGCCAGAAGCTTTCTTT
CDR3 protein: CASTNRQPQPEAFF